Detailed here is one T cell receptor (beta chain). This sample is drawn from a study of blood T cell repertoires in COVID-19. Whole-study context: PBMCs, B-cell-depleted T cells, or T cells were the source of the cDNA or gDNA that made up the material.

Original analysis: Reference gene primer amplification in the assay estimated nucleated cell counts. This table comes from immunoSEQ multiplex PCR, and its TCRdb copy is limited to in-frame clones, with some not included. D and trimming come from the DNA, and the V and J calls and clone size come from that table. The data hold some 150,000 clones, with approximately 78% observed a single time. The CDR3 extends over 15 amino acids. The germline V gene encodes CDR1 KGHDR and CDR2 SFDVKD. The V end was cut by 10 bases, the J end by 2 bases, with 19 bases between. The chain recombines TRBV24-1 with TRBJ2-5, with D possibly being TRBD1 (6 bases). The material sequenced was peripheral blood. The clonotype was recovered from a man aged 80 or over with acute or convalescent COVID-19. In DNA, the CDR3 is TGTGCCACGGGACCGGGACATAGCAGTCAAGAGACCCAGTACTTC. The encoded protein is CATGPGHSSQETQYF.